Presented here are 10 T cell receptor delta chains from one specimen sequenced in a study of gamma-delta chains in newborns, infants, children. TCRdb re-called the reads with CATT. The sample lists some 8,300 delta-chain clones, around 1.6% seen once, with under 9.5% in the top ten. The material sequenced was blood. The receptors come from a child who was a newborn, infant or young child, either healthy, febrile or measles-vaccinated (not recorded which).

This clone was picked up a small number of times. TCRdb attributes to this sequence the protein of a much larger clone, which differs from the DNA translation at residue 12; a read error is likely, and the protein displayed is translated from the DNA. The genes are TRDV1 and TRDJ2; 8 nucleotides align to TRDD3. The CDR3 contains 17 residues. V lost 4 bases to trimming and J lost 7 bases; unmatched junction nucleotides: 14. Per germline, CDR1 TSWWSYY and CDR2 QGS. For the CDR3, the DNA is TGTGCTCTTGGGGCAATACGTTATGGGGGATCAGGAGCACAACTCTTCTTT. It translates to CALGAIRYGGSGAQLFF.

The table lists this clone with a few counts. The TCRdb protein comes from a much larger clone and disagrees with this DNA's translation at residue 4, likely due to a read error; the protein given here is derived from the DNA. This sample includes further DNA sequences coding for the same CDR3. The chain combines TRDV2 with TRDJ3; 7 bases agree with TRDD3. The CDR3 spans 19 residues. Germline V gene sequence: CDR1 GEAIGNYY, CDR2 EKD. V lost 5 bases and J lost 0; bases outside the gene matches: 12. CDR3 nucleotide sequence: TGTGCCTGTGGCCACACGGGATGGGGGAGCTCCTGGGACACCCGACAGATGTTTTTC. Translation: CACGHTGWGSSWDTRQMFF.

Notes on this clone: A much larger clone lies one base from this, so it may be a read error. The same CDR3 arises from other DNA sequences in this sample as well. The chain employs TRDV1 and TRDJ1, with TRDD3 matching over 8 bases. Germline CDR1 TSWWSYY, CDR2 QGS. This CDR3 contains 17 residues. CDR3 sequence: CALGGFFHWGPSDKLIF. DNA for the CDR3: TGTGCTCTCGGGGGGTTTTTTCACTGGGGGCCTTCCGATAAACTCATCTTT.

As concerns this clone: A much larger clone sits a single nucleotide away, making a read error possible. Other DNA sequences in this sample translate to the same CDR3. The rearrangement joins TRDV2 to TRDJ1, with a weak D call TRDD3 (5 bases). V gave up 3 bases and J gave up 0 bases, with 25 bases separating them. There are 19 residues in the CDR3. CDR1 and CDR2 from the germline V gene are GEAIGNYY and EKD. For the CDR3, the DNA is TGTGCCTGTGACGGCCGGAACTACGGGGGGTACGCGTACACCGATAAACTCATCTTT. Translation gives CACDGRNYGGYAYTDKLIF.

This clone qualifies as medium-sized. This rearrangement joins TRDV1 to TRDJ1, with 11 bases fitting TRDD3. CDR3 length: 16 residues. From germline, CDR1 is TSWWSYY and CDR2 QGS. Trimming removed 0 bases from V and 5 bases from J; junction bases left unmatched: 5. The CDR3 nucleotides are TGTGCTCTTGGGGAACTCCAGTACTGGGGGATAGATAAACTCATCTTT. This encodes CALGELQYWGIDKLIF.

A note on this clone: A read error likely explains why the TCRdb protein, taken from a much larger clone, differs from this DNA's translation at residue 4; the protein shown is translated from the DNA. The chain links TRDV2 to TRDJ3; TRDD3 matches 10 bases. The CDR3 spans 20 residues. The germline V gene has CDR1 GEAIGNYY and CDR2 EKD. The CDR3 is CACNTVRGIRRSWDTRQMFF. The CDR3 DNA sequence: TGTGCCTGTAACACCGTCAGGGGGATACGCCGATCCTGGGACACCCGCCAGATGTTTTTC.

To note about this clone: The mismatch at residue 6 between this DNA's translation and the TCRdb protein of a much larger clone likely reflects a read error; the protein shown is translated from the DNA. This chain links TRDV2 with TRDJ2; 7 nucleotides align to TRDD3. V gave up 2 bases and J gave up 5 bases; unmatched junction bases: 4. Germline values: CDR1 GEAIGNYY, CDR2 EKD. The CDR3 is 14 residues long. Here the CDR3 reads CACDIQGDTAQLFF. The CDR3 region has the DNA TGTGCCTGTGACATACAGGGGGATACAGCACAACTCTTCTTT.

This clone has a handful of counts. For this DNA, TCRdb reports the protein of a much larger clone, which diverges at residue 12, most likely from a read error; the protein presented here is translated directly from the DNA. The rearrangement joins TRDV2 to TRDJ3; D is possibly TRDD3 (6 bases). This CDR3 contains 18 residues. The germline CDR1 and CDR2 sequences are GEAIGNYY and EKD. The CDR3 DNA reads TGTGCCTGTGACAGGCTGGGGATCGGCTCCTGGGGCACCCGACAGATGTTTTTC. It is translated as CACDRLGIGSWGTRQMFF.

Notes on this clone: TCRdb records a much larger clone's protein for this DNA, with a difference at residue 5 that likely arises from a read error; the protein given is the translation of the DNA. The rearrangement links TRAV29/DV5 to TRDJ2; 9 bases line up with TRDD3. Germline V CDR1 and CDR2: NSMFDY, ISSIKDK. The CDR3 is made up of 17 amino acids. DNA for the CDR3: TGTGCTATGTCCTGGTACTGGGGGAAATCTTCGACAGCACAACTCTTCTTT. Translation: CAMSWYWGKSSTAQLFF.

A word on this clone: The protein recorded in TCRdb matches a much larger clone and deviates from this DNA's translation at residue 5, suggesting a read error; the protein here is obtained by translating the DNA. The same CDR3 arises from other DNA sequences in this sample as well. The chain uses TRDV2 and TRDJ3; 10 bases align to TRDD3. This CDR3 is 18 amino acids long. CDR1 is GEAIGNYY and CDR2 is EKD in the germline V gene. Losses at the gene ends were 3 bases for V and 2 bases for J; bases not matched to a gene: 6. The CDR3 reads CACDSVLGDTWDTRQMFF. The CDR3 nucleotides read TGTGCCTGTGACTCCGTGCTGGGGGATACCTGGGACACCCGACAGATGTTTTTC.